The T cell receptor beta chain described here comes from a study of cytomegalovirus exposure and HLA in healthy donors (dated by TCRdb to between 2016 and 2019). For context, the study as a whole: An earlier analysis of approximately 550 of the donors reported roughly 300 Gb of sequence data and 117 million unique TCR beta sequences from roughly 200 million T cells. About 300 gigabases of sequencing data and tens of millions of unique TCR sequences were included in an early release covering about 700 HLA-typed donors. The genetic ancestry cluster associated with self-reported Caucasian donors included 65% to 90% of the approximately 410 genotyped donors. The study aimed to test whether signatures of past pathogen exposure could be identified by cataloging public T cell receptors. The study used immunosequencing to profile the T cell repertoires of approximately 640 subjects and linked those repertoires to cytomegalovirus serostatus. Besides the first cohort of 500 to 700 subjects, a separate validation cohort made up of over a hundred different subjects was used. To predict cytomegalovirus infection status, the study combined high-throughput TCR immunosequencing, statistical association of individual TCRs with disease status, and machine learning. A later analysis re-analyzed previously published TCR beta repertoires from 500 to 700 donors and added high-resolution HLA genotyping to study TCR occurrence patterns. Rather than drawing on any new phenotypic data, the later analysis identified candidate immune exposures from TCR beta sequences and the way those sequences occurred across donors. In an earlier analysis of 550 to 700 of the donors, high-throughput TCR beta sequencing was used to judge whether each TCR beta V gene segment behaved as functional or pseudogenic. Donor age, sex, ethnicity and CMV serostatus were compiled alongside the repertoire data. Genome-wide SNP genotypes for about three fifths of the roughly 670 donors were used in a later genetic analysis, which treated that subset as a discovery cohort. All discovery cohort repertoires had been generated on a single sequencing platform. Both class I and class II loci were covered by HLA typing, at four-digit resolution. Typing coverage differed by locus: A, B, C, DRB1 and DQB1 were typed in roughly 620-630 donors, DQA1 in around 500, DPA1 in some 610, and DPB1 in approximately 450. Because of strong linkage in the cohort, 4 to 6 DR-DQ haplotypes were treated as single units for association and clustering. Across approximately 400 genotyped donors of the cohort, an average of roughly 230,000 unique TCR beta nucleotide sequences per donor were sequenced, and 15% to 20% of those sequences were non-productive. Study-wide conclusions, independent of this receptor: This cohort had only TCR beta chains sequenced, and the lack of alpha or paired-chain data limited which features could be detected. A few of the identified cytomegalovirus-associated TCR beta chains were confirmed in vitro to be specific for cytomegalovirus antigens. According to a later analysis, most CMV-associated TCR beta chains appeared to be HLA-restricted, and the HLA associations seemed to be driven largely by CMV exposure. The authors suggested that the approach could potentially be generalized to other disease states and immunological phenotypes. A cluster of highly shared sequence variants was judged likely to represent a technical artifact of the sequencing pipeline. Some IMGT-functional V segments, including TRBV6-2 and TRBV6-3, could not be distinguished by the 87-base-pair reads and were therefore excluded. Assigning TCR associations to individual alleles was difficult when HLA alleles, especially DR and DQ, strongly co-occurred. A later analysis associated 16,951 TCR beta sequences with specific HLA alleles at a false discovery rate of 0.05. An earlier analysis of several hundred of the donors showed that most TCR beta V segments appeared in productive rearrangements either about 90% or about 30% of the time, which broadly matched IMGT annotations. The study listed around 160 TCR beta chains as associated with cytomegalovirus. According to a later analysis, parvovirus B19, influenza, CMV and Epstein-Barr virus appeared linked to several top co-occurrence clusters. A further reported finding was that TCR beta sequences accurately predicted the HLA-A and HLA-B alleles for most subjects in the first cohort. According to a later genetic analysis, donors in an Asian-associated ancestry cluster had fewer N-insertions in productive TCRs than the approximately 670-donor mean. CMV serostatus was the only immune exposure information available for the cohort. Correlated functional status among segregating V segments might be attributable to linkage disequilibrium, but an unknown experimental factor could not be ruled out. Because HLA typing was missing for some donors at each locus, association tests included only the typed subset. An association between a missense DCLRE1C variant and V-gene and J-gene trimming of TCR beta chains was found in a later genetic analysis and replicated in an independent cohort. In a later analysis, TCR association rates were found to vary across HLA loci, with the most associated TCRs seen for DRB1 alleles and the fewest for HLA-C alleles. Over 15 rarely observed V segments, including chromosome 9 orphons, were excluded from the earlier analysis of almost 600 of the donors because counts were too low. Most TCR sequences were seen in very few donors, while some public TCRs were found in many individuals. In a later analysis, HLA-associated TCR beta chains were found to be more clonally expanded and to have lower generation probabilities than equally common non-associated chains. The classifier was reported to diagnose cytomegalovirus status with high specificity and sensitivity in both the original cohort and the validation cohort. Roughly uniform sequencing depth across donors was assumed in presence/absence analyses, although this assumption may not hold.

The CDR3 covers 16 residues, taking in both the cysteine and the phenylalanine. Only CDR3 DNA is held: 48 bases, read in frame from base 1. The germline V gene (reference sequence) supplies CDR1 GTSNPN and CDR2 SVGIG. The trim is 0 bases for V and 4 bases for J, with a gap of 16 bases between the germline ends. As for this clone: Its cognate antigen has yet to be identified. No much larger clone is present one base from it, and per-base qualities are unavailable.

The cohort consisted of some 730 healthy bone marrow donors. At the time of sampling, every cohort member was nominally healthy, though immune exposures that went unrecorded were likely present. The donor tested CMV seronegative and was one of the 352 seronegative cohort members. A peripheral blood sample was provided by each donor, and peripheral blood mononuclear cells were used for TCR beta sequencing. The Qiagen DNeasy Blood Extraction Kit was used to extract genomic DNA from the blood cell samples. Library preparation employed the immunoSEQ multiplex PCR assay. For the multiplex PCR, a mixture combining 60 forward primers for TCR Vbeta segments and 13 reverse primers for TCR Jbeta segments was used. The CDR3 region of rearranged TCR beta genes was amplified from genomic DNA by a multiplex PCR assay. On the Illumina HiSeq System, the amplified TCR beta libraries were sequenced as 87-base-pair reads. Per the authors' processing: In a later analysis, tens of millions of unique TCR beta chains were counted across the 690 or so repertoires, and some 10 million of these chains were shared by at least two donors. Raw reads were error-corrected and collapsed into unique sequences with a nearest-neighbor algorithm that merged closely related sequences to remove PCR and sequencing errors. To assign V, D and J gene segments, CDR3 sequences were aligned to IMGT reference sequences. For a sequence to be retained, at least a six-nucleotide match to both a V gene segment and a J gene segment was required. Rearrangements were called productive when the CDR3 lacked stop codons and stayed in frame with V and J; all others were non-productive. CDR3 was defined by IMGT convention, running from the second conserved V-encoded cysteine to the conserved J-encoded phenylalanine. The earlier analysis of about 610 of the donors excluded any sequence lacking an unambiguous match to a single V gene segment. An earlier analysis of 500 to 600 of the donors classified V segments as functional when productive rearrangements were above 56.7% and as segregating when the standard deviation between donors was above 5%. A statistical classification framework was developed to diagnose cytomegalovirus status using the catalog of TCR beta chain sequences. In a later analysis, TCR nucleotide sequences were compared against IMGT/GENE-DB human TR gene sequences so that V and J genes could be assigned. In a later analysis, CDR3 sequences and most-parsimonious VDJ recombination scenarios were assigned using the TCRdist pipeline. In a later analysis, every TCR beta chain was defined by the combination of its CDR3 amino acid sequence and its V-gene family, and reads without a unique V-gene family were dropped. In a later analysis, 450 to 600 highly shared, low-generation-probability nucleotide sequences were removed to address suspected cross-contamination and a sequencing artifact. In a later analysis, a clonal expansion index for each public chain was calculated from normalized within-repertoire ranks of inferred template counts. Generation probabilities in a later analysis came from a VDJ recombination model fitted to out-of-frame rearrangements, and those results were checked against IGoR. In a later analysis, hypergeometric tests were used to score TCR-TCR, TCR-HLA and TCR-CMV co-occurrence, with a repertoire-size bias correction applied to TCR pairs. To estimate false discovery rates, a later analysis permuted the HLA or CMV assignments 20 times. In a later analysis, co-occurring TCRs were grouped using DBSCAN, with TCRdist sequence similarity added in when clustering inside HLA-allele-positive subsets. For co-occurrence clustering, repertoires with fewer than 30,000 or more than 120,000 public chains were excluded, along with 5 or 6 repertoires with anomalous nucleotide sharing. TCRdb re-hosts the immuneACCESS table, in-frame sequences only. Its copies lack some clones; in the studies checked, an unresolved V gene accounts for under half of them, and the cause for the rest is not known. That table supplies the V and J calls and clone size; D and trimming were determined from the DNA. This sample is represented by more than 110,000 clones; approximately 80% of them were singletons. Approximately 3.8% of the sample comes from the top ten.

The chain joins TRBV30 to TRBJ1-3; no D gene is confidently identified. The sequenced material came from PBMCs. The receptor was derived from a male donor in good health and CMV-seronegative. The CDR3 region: CAWSVGRPINGNTIYF. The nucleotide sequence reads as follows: TGTGCCTGGAGTGTAGGCAGGCCGATCAACGGAAACACCATATATTTT.